Each of the 14 T cell receptor beta chains below was sequenced from the same sample in a study of cytomegalovirus exposure and HLA in healthy donors. Assay: immunoSEQ multiplex PCR; the TCRdb copy retains only in-frame clones and omits some. The data contain more than 250,000 clones, roughly nine tenths of them seen just once; the ten biggest clones take up over 1%. Specimen: PBMCs. The receptor set was obtained from a woman aged 30 to 39 in good health and CMV-seropositive.

This chain connects TRBV20-1 to TRBJ2-1; D remains unclear. The V end was cut by 6 bases, the J end by 9 bases, with 12 bases between. Germline V gene lookup returns CDR1 DFQATT and CDR2 SNEGSKA (reference sequence). This CDR3 has 11 amino acids. The CDR3 region is CSADGLGEQFF. As DNA, the CDR3 is TGCAGTGCGGATGGCCTGGGTGAGCAGTTCTTC.

The rearrangement joins TRBV28 to TRBJ1-1; TRBD1 aligns across 7 bases. Germline values: CDR1 MDHEN, CDR2 SYDVKM. Germline trimming cut 5 bases from V and 0 bases from J; bases unmatched to any gene: 9. The CDR3 has 16 amino acids. The DNA of the CDR3 is TGTGCCAGCAGTCCTTGGACAGGAGACCTGAACACTGAAGCTTTCTTT. As protein: CASSPWTGDLNTEAFF.

The gene calls are TRBV27 and TRBJ2-5; 9 nucleotides match TRBD2. The CDR3 covers 17 residues. V was clipped by 4 bases and J by 0 bases; unmatched bases: 9. Germline V gene data show CDR1 as MNHEY and CDR2 as SMNVEV (reference sequence). The CDR3: CASSYMGGLANQETQYF. The CDR3, as DNA: TGTGCCAGCAGTTATATGGGAGGACTAGCGAACCAAGAGACCCAGTACTTC.

The chain uses TRBV4-3 and TRBJ1-5, with D uncertain. The CDR3 is made up of 15 amino acids. V lost 2 bases and J lost 0, with 8 bases in between. The germline V gene encodes CDR1 LGHNA and CDR2 YSLEER. The CDR3 reads CASSQLSFSNQPQHF. The CDR3 nucleotides are TGCGCCAGCAGCCAATTGAGTTTTAGCAATCAGCCCCAGCATTTT.

The chain employs TRBV28 and TRBJ2-2; D is tentatively TRBD1 or TRBD2 (5 bases each). From germline, CDR1 is MDHEN and CDR2 SYDVKM. This CDR3 contains 13 residues. V shed 5 bases and J shed 3 bases, with 7 bases lying between them. CDR3 amino acids: CASSRGDTGELFF. The CDR3 DNA follows: TGTGCCAGCAGTCGGGGCGACACCGGGGAGCTGTTTTTT.

The chain recombines TRBV4-1 with TRBJ2-3; TRBD2 agrees at 9 bases. The CDR3 loop spans 17 amino acids. In germline, CDR1 is MGHRA, CDR2 YSYEKL. The V and J ends lost 1 base and 2 bases, in that order; junction bases with no gene match: 7. The CDR3 is CASSQGAGGPPTDTQYF. The CDR3 DNA reads as TGCGCCAGCAGCCAAGGGGCGGGGGGGCCCCCCACAGATACGCAGTATTTT.

Of note for this clone: A much larger clone lies one base from this, so it may be a read error. The chain links TRBV29-1 to TRBJ1-1; 7 bases fit TRBD1. The ends lost 0 bases at V and 5 bases at J; junction bases unmatched: 3. This CDR3 comprises 13 residues. In germline, CDR1 is SQVTM, CDR2 ANQGSEA. The CDR3 spells CSVEDARGTEAFF. CDR3 nucleotide sequence: TGCAGCGTTGAAGATGCCAGGGGGACTGAAGCTTTCTTT.

Only a few counts were recorded for this clone. V usage is TRBV7-8 and J usage is TRBJ1-5; TRBD1 is a possible D gene (6 bases). With 7 bases removed from V and 1 base from J, the gap between germline ends came to 17 bases. The germline CDR1 and CDR2 sequences are SGHVS and FQNEAQ. The CDR3 totals 16 residues. CDR3 sequence: CASTPRGAQSNQPQHF. In nucleotides, the CDR3 is TGTGCCAGCACCCCCCGGGGGGCGCAGAGCAATCAGCCCCAGCATTTT.

In this sample, this clone turned up a few times. The sample contains more than one DNA sequence encoding this CDR3. The CDR3 loop is CASSIGNTEAFF. CDR3 DNA sequence: TGTGCCAGTAGTATTGGAAACACTGAAGCTTTCTTT. The chain links TRBV19 to TRBJ1-1; no firm D call. The germline CDR1 and CDR2 sequences are LNHDA and SQIVND (reference sequence). This CDR3 comprises 12 residues. Trimming took 3 bases from V and 2 from J, leaving 4 bases between them.

CDR3 sequence reads: CASSIRGRGLYRGNQPQHF. CDR3 nucleotide sequence: TGTGCCAGTAGTATTCGTGGCAGGGGTCTTTATAGGGGTAATCAGCCCCAGCATTTT. This chain joins TRBV19 and TRBJ1-5; D might be TRBD1 (6 bases). Trimming left V 3 bases short and J 4 bases short, with 25 bases between. The CDR3 has 19 residues. Looked up from germline, CDR1 is LNHDA and CDR2 is SQIVND (reference sequence).

The rearrangement joins TRBV9 to TRBJ2-7, with 9 bases that match TRBD2. The germline V gene has CDR1 SGDLS and CDR2 YYNGEE. CDR3 length: 16 residues. J gave up 5 bases and V 2 bases, and 11 bases lay outside the gene matches. CDR3 coding DNA: TGTGCCAGCAGCGTTCTTGGTAGCGGGAGTCAAAACGAGCAGTACTTC. Translation: CASSVLGSGSQNEQYF.

The chain carries TRBV7-3 and TRBJ2-3, with 11 bases that match TRBD2. Germline V lookup: CDR1 SGHTA, CDR2 FQGTGA. This CDR3 is 15 amino acids long. The junction had 8 bases not matched to a gene; V was cut back by 4 bases and J by 8 bases. CDR3 sequence reads: CASSSRGLAEGTQYF. For the CDR3, the DNA is TGTGCCAGCAGCTCCCGGGGACTAGCGGAGGGTACGCAGTATTTT. The entire variable domain, with the rest obtained from reference TRBV7-3 and TRBJ2-3, is as follows: GAGVSQTPSNKVTEKGKYVELRCDPISGHTALYWYRQSLGQGPEFLIYFQGTGAADDSGLPNDRFFAVRPEGSVSTLKIQRTERGDSAVYLCASSSRGLAEGTQYFGPGTRLTVL.

V gene TRBV9 combines with J gene TRBJ2-1; 11 bases map to TRBD2. Germline V gene sequence: CDR1 SGDLS, CDR2 YYNGEE. CDR3 size: 14 residues. V was clipped by 0 bases and J by 9 bases; unmatched bases: 2. The CDR3 nucleotides are TGTGCCAGCAGCGTAGGCCTAGCGGGAGGTGAGCAGTTCTTC. Translated: CASSVGLAGGEQFF.

This chain connects TRBV11-2 to TRBJ2-7; 7 bases match TRBD2. J was trimmed by 1 base and V by 5 bases; bases with no gene match: 8. The germline CDR1 and CDR2 sequences are SGHAT and FQNNGV. This CDR3 is 15 amino acids long. CDR3 nucleotides: TGTGCCAGCAGCCCCCACGGGAGGTGGTCCTACGAGCAGTACTTC. Its translation is CASSPHGRWSYEQYF.